Presented here are 4 T cell receptor beta chains from one specimen sequenced in a study of blood T cell repertoires in COVID-19. The method was immunoSEQ multiplex PCR; TCRdb's version includes in-frame clones alone and lacks a portion of them. This sample yields about 94,000 clones, of which 75% to 85% are seen a single time; around 20% belongs to the top ten. Sample: peripheral blood. These receptors were collected from a human donor in a cohort sampled during active COVID-19.

The rearrangement links TRBV2 to TRBJ2-7; tentatively, D is TRBD2 (5 bases). Per germline, CDR1 SNHLY and CDR2 FYNNEI. The CDR3 runs to 14 residues. With 6 bases removed from V and 0 bases from J, the gap between germline ends came to 12 bases. The CDR3 sequence: CASRNLGVSYEQYF. The CDR3 DNA reads as TGTGCCAGCAGGAACCTCGGGGTCTCCTACGAGCAGTACTTC.

V gene TRBV15 combines with J gene TRBJ1-5; D remains ambiguous. This CDR3 region has 14 residues. CDR1 LNHNV and CDR2 YYDKDF come from the germline V gene (reference sequence). V was clipped by 9 bases and J by 7 bases, with 19 bases between them. CDR3 region: CATSSGILVQPQHF. The DNA of the CDR3 is TGTGCCACGAGCTCCGGGATCCTAGTCCAGCCCCAGCATTTT.

The chain has TRBV2 and TRBJ2-7; D might be TRBD1 (6 bases). The CDR3 spans 14 residues. The ends were cut back, 6 bases at V and 1 base at J, with 13 bases in the middle. Germline CDR1 reads SNHLY; CDR2 reads FYNNEI. The CDR3 sequence: CASSVDRTSYEQYF. The DNA for the CDR3 is TGTGCCAGCAGCGTAGACAGGACTTCCTACGAGCAGTACTTC.

DNA of the CDR3: TGTGCCAGTAGTGTATCCTCGGGACAAAACTATGGCTACACCTTC. Protein product: CASSVSSGQNYGYTF. The chain combines TRBV19 with TRBJ1-2; D possibly corresponds to TRBD1 (6 bases). Trimming left V 5 bases short and J 2 bases short, with 15 bases between. This CDR3 spans 15 amino acids. Germline V gives CDR1 LNHDA, CDR2 SQIVND (reference sequence).